A selection of T cell receptor beta chains follows, all from one sample in a study of response to subunit inactivated influenza vaccine. TCRdb re-analysed the RT-PCR reads in MiXCR, keeping a single row per CDR3 protein. The sample has under 800,000 distinct CDR3 sequences; over 11% are singletons. This sample comprised PBMCs from blood, obtained roughly 2 weeks before vaccination. The receptor source for this set is a man in his fifties who received an inactivated influenza vaccine. Both conserved end residues are part of each CDR3. D genes are given only for firm matches.

v_gene,d_gene,CDR3aa
TRBV5-4,-,CASSPPWTGELFF
TRBV30,TRBD2,CAWGPLGGIPAGASGANVLTF
TRBV11-2,-,CASSPGGFSSGANVLTF
TRBV6-2/TRBV6-3,-,CASSWAPFTDTQYF
TRBV12-3/TRBV12-4,-,CASSLTSGQPQHF
TRBV29-1,-,CSALGLSFGYTF
TRBV20-1,-,CSARFGLYTGELFF
TRBV29-1,-,CSVAGTLYNEQFF
TRBV24-1,TRBD1,CATSEGQGNTEAFF
TRBV4-3,-,CASSQDLDTQYF
TRBV11-3,-,CASSLSPLVGQYF
TRBV6-2/TRBV6-3,-,CASTPNQREQYF
TRBV2,-,CASSAQAHTDTQYF
TRBV14,TRBD2,CASSQEIAGNEQFF
TRBV5-1,-,CASSQGQRDEAFF
TRBV6-6,-,CASSYSILYGYTF
TRBV20-1,TRBD1,CSARLDRGVYEQYF
TRBV6-2/TRBV6-3,TRBD1,CASSRSGQDPVNGYTF
TRBV7-7,TRBD1,CASSPTGLNTGELFF
TRBV12-3/TRBV12-4,-,CASSRPGTPPYEQYF
TRBV5-1,-,CASSPDRLDEQYF
TRBV6-1,TRBD2,CASRPQSREGTGELFF
TRBV5-1,-,CASSLASGTTVTDTQYF
TRBV7-2,-,CASSFNRGPDTQYF
TRBV5-1,TRBD2,CASSGRLAGGGTQYF
TRBV29-1,-,CSVNGGPRDGYTF
TRBV20-1,-,CSARDSRSDADTQYF
TRBV5-5,-,CASSLAVEISYNEQFF
TRBV20-1,-,CSARIKERQKETQYF
TRBV6-2/TRBV6-3,-,CASSYPATYTDTQYF
TRBV27,-,CASSLSGRVGEQYF
TRBV10-3,TRBD2,CAISESSSGSYNEQFF
TRBV5-1,TRBD1,CASSNGQENTGELFF
TRBV9,-,CASSTGDSLAKNIQYF
TRBV2,TRBD1,CASSVQGANSPLHF
TRBV20-1,-,CSARVGRTDTQYF
TRBV12-3/TRBV12-4,TRBD1,CASGLTGTGGNEQYF
TRBV20-1,-,CSASDPGRTNQPQHF
TRBV6-2/TRBV6-3,-,CASSYMPWGRGAKNIQYF
TRBV12-3/TRBV12-4,TRBD1,CASSGTGGHSPLHF
TRBV5-1,TRBD2,CASKILGGTNTGELFF
TRBV19,-,CASSIAAGKETQYF
TRBV29-1,-,CSVEFGDTAKNIQYF
TRBV10-3,-,CAISEAGWSGDTQYF
TRBV10-3,-,CAISDVESRIEGYTF